This T cell receptor (beta chain) is drawn from a study of Ad26.COV2.S vaccination and SARS-CoV-2 variants. Regarding the study as a whole: Placebo and vaccine recipients had non-spike TCR breadth that was similar. Total responses of T cells may have been underestimated by the analyses of TCR breadth and depth.

There are 15 residues in the CDR3. Per the germline V gene, CDR1 is MNHNY and CDR2 is SVGAGI (reference sequence). Losses at the gene ends were 5 bases for V and 7 bases for J; bases not matched to a gene: 5. Repertoires were generated with immunoSEQ multiplex PCR, while TCRdb's copy carries only in-frame clones and drops some. Altogether tens of thousands of clones are present, roughly 80% being singletons, with the ten largest covering 40% to 55%. A remark on this clone: Its cognate antigen is unknown.

The receptor's source is a human donor who had recovered from COVID-19. The chain couples TRBV6-6 to TRBJ1-6, with TRBD1 matching 10 bases. Specimen: peripheral blood, collected after recovery from COVID-19. The CDR3 loop reads CASSVRGQGNSPLHF. CDR3 DNA sequence: TGTGCCAGCAGTGTCCGGGGACAGGGGAATTCACCCCTCCACTTT.